This T cell receptor (beta chain) was sequenced in a study of T cell responses to AZD1222 COVID-19 vaccine. General study findings and limits: Seropositive at baseline were only a handful of AZD1222 recipients. Epitopes outside B.1.351 and B.1.1.7 mutated regions reportedly drew nearly half of spike TCRs. CD4 TCRs associated with vaccination spanned spike, dominating at 160-218 and 743-854. Repertoire sampling occurred only after the peak T cell response.

A word on this clone: Its specificity is unknown.

Sequenced by immunoSEQ multiplex PCR; TCRdb stores in-frame clones only, minus some. The data show approximately 110,000 clones, approximately 85% seen once. The CDR3 length is 15 residues. CDR1 is SGHRS, CDR2 YFSETQ, per germline. The V gene lost 0 bases and the J gene lost 7 bases, with 14 bases spanning the gap. V and J are TRBV5-1 and TRBJ2-1, with D perhaps assigned TRBD1 or TRBD2 (7 bases each). The source of this sequence is an adult in good health. Sequences were derived from peripheral blood, sampled on day 0 of AZD1222 vaccination. The CDR3 protein is CASSLDRGGKNEQFF. CDR3 in DNA: TGCGCCAGCAGCTTGGACAGGGGAGGGAAAAATGAGCAGTTCTTC. Variable domain in full (rest from reference TRBV5-1 and TRBJ2-1): KAGVTQTPRYLIKTRGQQVTLSCSPISGHRSVSWYQQTPGQGLQFLFEYFSETQRNKGNFPGRFSGRQFSNSRSEMNVSTLELGDSALYLCASSLDRGGKNEQFFGPGTRLTVL.